Listed here is a single TCR beta chain. The antigen remains undetermined. The sample is drawn from a study of CD8 T cells in ankylosing spondylitis. Quantitative 5'-RACE was performed with molecular barcodes, and it yielded the TCR beta libraries. Via MiXCR, TCRdb re-called the 5' RACE reads, giving one row per CDR3 protein. This sample has about 390,000 distinct CDR3 sequences; 20% to 25% occur once, and the top ten carry about 16%. Study results and caveats: With a CD8+ phenotype, disease-linked clones were relatively rare in peripheral blood. Seven to nine highly homologous variants made up a TCR beta motif, and this motif appeared characteristic of ankylosing spondylitis blood.

Sequencing used blood, either unsorted or a sorted T cell fraction (not recorded which). The sequence was collected from a male donor with ankylosing spondylitis.

The CDR3 is CSGSGGVTEAFF. CDR3 DNA: TGCAGCGGGTCCGGGGGGGTCACTGAAGCTTTCTTT. V usage is TRBV29-1 and J usage is TRBJ1-1, with a possible D match to TRBD1 (5 bases). Between the trimmed V and J ends, which lost 7 bases and 4 bases, there was a span of 13 bases. There are 12 residues in the CDR3. CDR1 SQVTM and CDR2 ANQGSEA come from the germline V gene.